This T cell receptor beta chain stems from a study of blood T cells in healthy people across ages. The CDR3 extends over 13 amino acids. CDR1 MNHEY and CDR2 SMNVEV come from the germline V gene (reference sequence). In its sample, this clonotype was seen a few times. Germline is not matched at one junction end, which may reflect a read error. A J-beta primer mix and a sample-barcoded 5' primer were used in a second PCR of about 7 to 12 cycles. Template switching added a 12-random-nucleotide identifier to every cDNA molecule. A single record per CDR3 protein comes from TCRdb applying MiXCR to the 5' RACE reads. The data contain roughly 1,800,000 distinct CDR3 sequences, roughly 50% of them seen just once; the ten biggest clones take up approximately 2.1%.

Sequencing was done on a sample of blood. The TCR originated in a middle-aged woman in good health. The chain joins TRBV27 to TRBJ1-1; no clear D gene. The CDR3 region has the DNA TGTGCCAGCAGCTTATACGTGAACACTGAAGCTTTCTTT. Encoded protein: CASSLYVNTEAFF.